This T cell receptor beta chain originates from a study of naive CD8 T cells in extremely preterm neonates (TCRdb year 2017). With regard to the full study: Sorted naive CD8+ T cells from four age groups (extremely preterm neonates, term neonates, young children and adults) were used in the study to compare TCRbeta CDR3 repertoires. Points the paper makes about the study in general: The authors noted a small sample size and variable productive template counts among preterm samples as limitations. To track T cell development within individuals, the authors urged prospective longitudinal studies of preterm and term neonates. Preterm CDR3s were shorter, with fewer N additions and less junctional trimming, and were closer to germline than those of older groups. Preterm neonates had significantly lower iChao1 richness than all other age groups (p < 0.05) and an even clone distribution, indicating a less rich repertoire. A larger fraction of CDR3 nucleotide sequences was shared among preterm neonates (roughly 2.7%) than among term neonates (around 0.4%), young children (roughly 0.03%) and adults (approximately 0.01%).

A two-step, bias-controlled multiplex PCR was used to amplify TCRbeta CDR3 regions from genomic DNA. The multiplex PCR used primers specific for every TRBV and TRBJ gene segment. The immunoSEQ Assay was used to generate the TCRbeta repertoire data. The authors' analysis ran thus. A relative-frequency ratio and a modified nearest-neighbor algorithm were applied to filter and cluster reads so that closely related sequences were merged. IMGT annotation was the basis for assigning V, D and J genes to CDR3 sequences. Template counts were corrected for PCR amplification bias and quantified by comparison with synthetic TCR CDR3 analog sequences. Only unique productive sequences, defined as in-frame CDR3 sequences without stop codons, were included in the analyses. Clonality, defined as 1 minus Pielou's evenness, and iChao1 richness were computed with the immunoSEQ Analyzer software. Statistical testing was performed in JMP, using Student's t-test or a non-parametric test depending on Shapiro-Wilk normality results. Here the immuneACCESS table is served through TCRdb, limited to in-frame sequences with V and J called. Missing clones are a known gap in these copies; in checked studies unresolved V genes cover under half, and the rest lacks a known reason. The DNA gave D and trimming, while V, J and clone size come from that table. This sample holds approximately 7,700 clones; about 97% were observed only once. Together, the top ten hold approximately 0.4% of the sample.

On this clone itself: What this receptor recognizes is not known. The sample holds no much larger clone one base away, and base qualities are not on file.

The term cord blood was obtained from a handful of elective full-term cesarean deliveries at roughly 37-41 weeks of gestation that occurred without labor or rupture of membranes. Pregnancies with fetal demise, active maternal HSV infection or known maternal HIV infection were excluded from the study. A FACSAria III cell sorter was used to sort live, Annexin V-negative naive CD8+ T cells (CD3+CD8+CD45RA+CCR7+). Between roughly 18,000 and 100,000 naive CD8+ T cells were sorted per sample. Preassembled standardized sampling kits were used to collect mixed venous-arterial cord blood. Cord blood was kept at room temperature and processed within 4 hours of collection. Ficoll-Paque density gradient centrifugation of diluted blood was used to isolate mononuclear cells. Before sorting, mononuclear cells were cryopreserved in 10% DMSO plus 90% FBS and kept long term at -150 degrees C. Thawed cells were stained with Annexin V and antibodies against CD3, CD8, CCR7 and CD45RA. Genomic DNA was extracted from snap-frozen sorted cell pellets with the DNeasy Blood and Tissue Kit.

The CDR1 and CDR2 encoded by the germline V gene are SGDLS and YYNGEE. The CDR3 numbers 13 residues from cysteine through phenylalanine. CDR3 DNA is the only sequence kept; it has 39 bases, read in frame from the first base. Between the V and J ends, shortened by 0 bases and 2 bases respectively, the junction contains 5 bases. The chain employs TRBV9 and TRBJ1-2; too little of a D gene remains to name it. This clonotype was obtained from a newborn in good health. Sequencing used naive CD8+ T cells from cord blood. The nucleotide sequence is given as TGTGCCAGCAGCGTAGGAGCGAACTATGGCTACACCTTC. The resulting protein is CASSVGANYGYTF.